The 7 T cell receptor beta chains presented below share a single source sample, sequenced in a study of preoperative IRX-2 immunotherapy in early breast cancer. The sample's treatment: preoperative locoregional IRX-2 cytokine immunotherapy. Assay used: immunoSEQ multiplex PCR; TCRdb lists only in-frame clones, some missing. The sample includes 30,000 to 45,000 clones, about four fifths of them seen just once. Sample: lymph node tissue, taken after IRX-2 immunotherapy. The origin of the receptors is a human donor with breast cancer.

The J gene is TRBJ1-2, the V gene TRBV10-3; 8 bases line up with TRBD1. The CDR3 extends over 15 amino acids. Germline assignment: CDR1 ENHRY and CDR2 SYGVKD. V lost 0 bases, J lost 4 bases, and 4 bases stayed unmatched. The DNA for the CDR3 is TGTGCCATCAGTGAGTCGACCGGGACAGGCTATGGCTACACCTTC. Its translation: CAISESTGTGYGYTF.

The chain employs TRBV14 and TRBJ2-2; 10 bases are a match to TRBD2. CDR1 and CDR2 from the germline V gene are SGHDN and FVKESK. V gave up 1 base and J gave up 1 base; unmatched junction bases: 0. The CDR3 totals 16 residues. Here the CDR3 reads CASSQGTSGNTGELFF. CDR3 DNA: TGTGCCAGCAGCCAAGGGACTAGCGGGAACACCGGGGAGCTGTTTTTT.

The rearrangement joins TRBV11-3 to TRBJ1-2, with TRBD1 as a possible D gene (5 bases). Between the trimmed V and J ends, which lost 2 bases and 7 bases, there was a span of 14 bases. The CDR3 is made up of 14 amino acids. Germline V gene lookup returns CDR1 SGHNT and CDR2 YENEEA. The DNA for the CDR3 is TGTGCCAGCAGCTTACAGGGACCAAGCAGTGGCTACACCTTC. Protein product: CASSLQGPSSGYTF. The variable domain in full, with the rest retrieved from reference TRBV11-3 and TRBJ1-2, is EAGVVQSPRYKIIEKKQPVAFWCNPISGHNTLYWYLQNLGQGPELLIRYENEEAVDDSQLPKDRFSAERLKGVDSTLKIQPAELGDSAVYLCASSLQGPSSGYTFGSGTRLTVV.

This sequence joins TRBV30 and TRBJ1-1, with 7 bases identical to TRBD1. CDR3 size: 15 residues. The V gene end was trimmed by 5 bases and the J gene end by 0 bases; junction bases not matched to a gene: 9. Per the germline V gene, CDR1 is GTSNPN and CDR2 is SVGIG (reference sequence). DNA for the CDR3: TGTGCCTGGGTGACAGGGAGGAACGTGAACACTGAAGCTTTCTTT. Amino acid sequence: CAWVTGRNVNTEAFF.

This sequence joins TRBV19 and TRBJ1-5, with TRBD1 identical over 9 bases. Germline CDR1 is LNHDA and CDR2 is SQIVND (reference sequence). J was trimmed by 7 bases and V by 6 bases; bases with no gene match: 4. The CDR3 has 13 residues. CDR3 coding DNA: TGTGCCAGTAGCGAACAGGGGGCGCAGCCCCAGCATTTT. The encoded protein is CASSEQGAQPQHF.

This sequence joins TRBV7-2 and TRBJ1-5, with D unresolved. The CDR3 spans 13 residues. Trimming removed 3 bases from V and 4 bases from J, with 7 bases in between. Germline lookup yields CDR1 SGHTA and CDR2 FQGNSA. CDR3 coding DNA: TGTGCCAGCAGCTTCACGGGGAATCAGCCCCAGCATTTT. The encoded protein is CASSFTGNQPQHF. The entire variable domain, with the rest obtained from reference TRBV7-2 and TRBJ1-5, is as follows: GAGVSQSPSNKVTEKGKDVELRCDPISGHTALYWYRQSLGQGLEFLIYFQGNSAPDKSGLPSDRFSAERTGGSVSTLTIQRTQQEDSAVYLCASSFTGNQPQHFGDGTRLSIL.

This chain uses TRBV7-2 with TRBJ1-2, with a tentative D call TRBD1 (5 bases). CDR1 is SGHTA and CDR2 is FQGNSA in the germline V gene. This CDR3 region has 13 residues. V was trimmed by 7 bases and J by 6 bases, leaving 15 bases between them. The CDR3 sequence: CASNRGVGHGYTF. For the CDR3, the DNA is TGTGCCAGCAACCGGGGGGTGGGCCATGGCTACACCTTC.